Given below is one T cell receptor (beta chain) in context. Its antigen target is currently unknown. Base qualities are not recorded, but no much larger clone differs from it by a single base. The library was built by means of the immunoSEQ multiplex PCR assay. For the multiplex PCR, a mixture combining 60 forward primers for TCR Vbeta segments and 13 reverse primers for TCR Jbeta segments was used. The CDR3 region of rearranged TCR beta genes was amplified from genomic DNA with a multiplex PCR assay. The amplified TCR beta libraries were sequenced on the Illumina HiSeq System as 87-base-pair reads. Turning to the authors' computational methods: In a later analysis, about 80 million unique TCR beta chains were counted across the roughly 700 repertoires, and roughly 11 million of these chains were shared by at least two donors. A nearest-neighbor algorithm error-corrected the raw reads and collapsed the reads into unique sequences, merging closely related sequences to remove PCR and sequencing errors. V, D and J gene segments were assigned by aligning CDR3 sequences to IMGT reference sequences. For a sequence to be retained, at least a six-nucleotide match to both a V gene segment and a J gene segment was required. Rearrangements were called productive when the CDR3 lacked stop codons and stayed in frame with V and J; all others were non-productive. Following IMGT convention, CDR3 was defined as the stretch from the second conserved V-encoded cysteine to the conserved J-encoded phenylalanine. The earlier analysis of roughly 590 of the donors excluded any sequence lacking an unambiguous match to a single V gene segment. An earlier analysis of 587 of the donors classified V segments as functional when productive rearrangements were above 56.7% and as segregating when the standard deviation between donors was above 5%. A statistical classification framework was developed to diagnose cytomegalovirus status using the catalog of TCR beta chain sequences. V and J gene assignment, in a later analysis, came from comparing TCR nucleotide sequences with IMGT/GENE-DB human TR gene sequences. In a later analysis, CDR3 sequences and most-parsimonious VDJ recombination scenarios were assigned using the TCRdist pipeline. In a later analysis, every TCR beta chain was defined by the combination of its CDR3 amino acid sequence and its V-gene family, and reads without a unique V-gene family were dropped. To address suspected cross-contamination and a sequencing artifact, a later analysis removed 592 highly shared, low-generation-probability nucleotide sequences. In a later analysis, a clonal expansion index was calculated for each public chain from normalized within-repertoire ranks of inferred template counts. A later analysis computed generation probabilities with a VDJ recombination model fitted to out-of-frame rearrangements, and checked the results against IGoR. In a later analysis, TCR-TCR, TCR-HLA and TCR-CMV co-occurrence was scored with hypergeometric tests, and a repertoire-size bias correction was applied to TCR pairs. A later analysis estimated false discovery rates by permuting HLA or CMV assignments 20 times. In a later analysis, co-occurring TCRs were grouped using DBSCAN, with TCRdist sequence similarity added in when clustering inside HLA-allele-positive subsets. For co-occurrence clustering, repertoires with fewer than 30,000 or more than 120,000 public chains were excluded, along with roughly 5 repertoires with anomalous nucleotide sharing. Drawn from immuneACCESS, this table holds only the in-frame rearrangements with V and J called that TCRdb kept. Clones are partly lost; checked studies trace under half to an unresolved V gene and leave the rest unexplained. V and J calls and clone size are copied from that table; D and trimming were computed from the DNA. The sample contains 150,000 to 200,000 clones, 80% of them found a single time. The ten largest clonotypes hold roughly 10% of the sample.

The cohort comprised under 700 healthy bone marrow donors. All cohort members were sampled while nominally healthy, although unrecorded immune exposures were likely present. The donor was CMV seropositive and was included in the group of 250 to 300 seropositive cohort members. Each donor provided a peripheral blood sample, and peripheral blood mononuclear cells were used for TCR beta sequencing. The Qiagen DNeasy Blood Extraction Kit was used to extract genomic DNA from the blood cell samples. This sample was included in a study of cytomegalovirus exposure and HLA in healthy donors (dated by TCRdb to about 2017). For the wider study: According to an earlier analysis of 587 of the donors, 150 million to 200 million T cells yielded 90 million to 130 million unique TCR beta sequences and about 280 Gb of sequence data. The study was designed to test whether signatures of past pathogen exposure could be identified by cataloging public T cell receptors. Every repertoire in the discovery cohort had been generated on one and the same sequencing platform. To study patterns of TCR occurrence, a later analysis re-analyzed previously published TCR beta repertoires from 500 to 850 donors and added high-resolution HLA genotyping. The number of typed donors differed by locus: about 629-640 for A, B, C, DRB1 and DQB1; 500 to 550 for DQA1; 606 for DPA1; and around 490 for DPB1. Among the roughly 400 genotyped donors, more than 70% belonged to the genetic ancestry cluster associated with self-reported Caucasian donors. A separate validation cohort of over a hundred different subjects was used in addition to the approximately 700-subject first cohort. Rather than drawing on any new phenotypic data, the later analysis identified candidate immune exposures from TCR beta sequences and the way those sequences occurred across donors. To predict cytomegalovirus infection status, the study combined high-throughput TCR immunosequencing, statistical association of individual TCRs with disease status, and machine learning. The T cell repertoires of 666 subjects were profiled by immunosequencing and related to cytomegalovirus serostatus. On average, 235,054 unique TCR beta nucleotide sequences were sequenced per donor among 398 genotyped donors of the cohort, with 15% to 20% of those sequences being non-productive. HLA typing covered class I and class II loci at four-digit resolution. Roughly 300 gigabases of sequencing data and approximately 93 million unique TCR sequences were included in an early release covering roughly 700 HLA-typed donors. Genome-wide SNP genotypes for about 60% of the 666 donors were used in a later genetic analysis, which treated that subset as a discovery cohort. Donor age, sex, ethnicity and CMV serostatus were collected together with the repertoire data. Roughly five DR-DQ haplotypes were treated as single units for association and clustering because of strong linkage in the cohort. An earlier analysis of 500 to 650 of the donors applied high-throughput TCR beta sequencing to assess whether each TCR beta V gene segment acted as functional or pseudogenic.

For CDR1 and CDR2, the germline V gene lists SGHVS and FNYEAQ. The CDR3 holds 18 amino acids from the cysteine to the phenylalanine. Only the CDR3 region is kept as DNA, spanning 54 bases read in frame from base 1. V lost 5 bases and J lost 0 bases; the stretch between them is 21 bases long. Overall study outcomes, separate from this receptor: A group of highly shared sequence variants was considered likely to be a technical artifact of the sequencing pipeline. Immune exposure information for the cohort was limited to CMV serostatus. An association between a missense DCLRE1C variant and V-gene and J-gene trimming of TCR beta chains was found in a later genetic analysis and replicated in an independent cohort. In a later analysis, 16,951 TCR beta sequences were associated with specific HLA alleles at a false discovery rate of 0.05. When HLA alleles, especially DR and DQ, strongly co-occurred, TCR associations were difficult to assign to individual alleles. A further reported finding was that TCR beta sequences accurately predicted the HLA-A and HLA-B alleles for most subjects in the first cohort. In both the original and validation cohorts, the classifier was reported to diagnose cytomegalovirus status with high specificity and sensitivity. A later analysis found that HLA-associated TCR beta chains were more clonally expanded and had lower generation probabilities than equally common non-associated chains. Because counts were too low, seventeen rarely observed V segments, including chromosome 9 orphons, were excluded from the earlier analysis of 587 of the donors. HLA typing was unavailable for some donors at each locus, so association tests used only the typed subset. The study gave a list of some 150 TCR beta chains associated with cytomegalovirus. Some IMGT-functional V segments, including TRBV6-2 and TRBV6-3, could not be told apart with the 87-base-pair reads, so those segments were excluded. This cohort had only TCR beta chains sequenced, and the lack of alpha or paired-chain data limited which features could be detected. While some public TCRs were present in many individuals, most TCR sequences turned up only very rarely across donors. In a later genetic analysis, fewer N-insertions in productive TCRs were reported among donors in an Asian-associated ancestry cluster than the approximately 710-donor mean. In a later analysis, several top co-occurrence clusters were reported to appear linked to parvovirus B19, influenza, CMV and Epstein-Barr virus. In a later analysis, most CMV-associated TCR beta chains were found to appear HLA-restricted, with HLA associations seemingly driven largely by CMV exposure. In vitro tests confirmed that a few of the cytomegalovirus-associated TCR beta chains recognize cytomegalovirus antigens. According to the authors, the approach could potentially be generalized to other disease states and immunological phenotypes. In a later analysis, the rate of TCR association differed among HLA loci, with DRB1 alleles having the most associated TCRs and HLA-C alleles having the fewest. An earlier analysis of approximately 530 of the donors showed that most TCR beta V segments appeared in productive rearrangements either about 87% or about 30% of the time, which broadly matched IMGT annotations. Linkage disequilibrium might explain the correlated functional status among segregating V segments, but an unknown experimental factor could not be ruled out. Roughly uniform sequencing depth across donors was assumed in presence/absence analyses, although this assumption may not hold.

The TCR sequence derives from a man aged 18 to 30 in good health and CMV-seropositive. The chain joins TRBV7-6 to TRBJ2-3; 7 matching bases give a weak D call of TRBD2. Sequencing used PBMCs. The sequence in DNA is TGTGCCAGCAGCCCTCGGACTAGTGGGGGCCCTAGCACAGATACGCAGTATTTT. This sequence encodes CASSPRTSGGPSTDTQYF. Beyond the CDR3, the reference TRBV7-6 and TRBJ2-3 genes provide the residues; the full variable domain reads: GAGVSQSPRYKVTKRGQDVALRCDPISGHVSLYWYRQALGQGPEFLTYFNYEAQQDKSGLPNDRFSAERPEGSISTLTIQRTEQRDSAMYRCASSPRTSGGPSTDTQYFGPGTRLTVL.